This T cell receptor (beta chain) comes out of a study of blood T cell repertoires in COVID-19. The CDR3 is made up of 12 amino acids. The V end lost 3 bases, the J end lost 4 bases, and 7 bases lay between the germline ends. Per germline, CDR1 SEHNR and CDR2 FQNEAQ (reference sequence). Data came from immunoSEQ multiplex PCR; TCRdb stores just in-frame clones and leaves some out. The data hold around 170,000 clones, with roughly nine tenths observed a single time. The TCR comes from a man in his late teens or twenties who had recovered from COVID-19. The V and J genes are TRBV7-9 and TRBJ2-7; the D is unclear. Material: peripheral blood. CDR3 nucleotides: TGTGCCAGCAGCTTGGGCGAATACGAGCAGTACTTC. Protein product: CASSLGEYEQYF.